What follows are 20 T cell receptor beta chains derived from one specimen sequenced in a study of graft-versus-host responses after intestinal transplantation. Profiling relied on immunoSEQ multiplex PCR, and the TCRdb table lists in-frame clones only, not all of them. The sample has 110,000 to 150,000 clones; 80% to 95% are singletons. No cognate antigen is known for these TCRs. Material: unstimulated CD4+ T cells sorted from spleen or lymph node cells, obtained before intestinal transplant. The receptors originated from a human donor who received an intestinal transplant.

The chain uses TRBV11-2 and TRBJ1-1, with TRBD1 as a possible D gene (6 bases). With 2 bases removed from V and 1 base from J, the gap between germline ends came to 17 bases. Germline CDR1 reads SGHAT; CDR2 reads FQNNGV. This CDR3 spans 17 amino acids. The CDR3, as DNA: TGTGCCAGCAGCTTAACCCATACCGGGGGGCCGAACACTGAAGCTTTCTTT. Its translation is CASSLTHTGGPNTEAFF.

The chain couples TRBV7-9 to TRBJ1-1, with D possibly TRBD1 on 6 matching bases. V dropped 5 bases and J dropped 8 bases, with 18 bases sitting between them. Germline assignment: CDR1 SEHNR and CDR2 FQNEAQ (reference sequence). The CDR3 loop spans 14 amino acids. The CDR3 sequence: CASSLGATGTEAFF. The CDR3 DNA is TGTGCCAGCAGCCTAGGAGCTACCGGGACAGAAGCTTTCTTT.

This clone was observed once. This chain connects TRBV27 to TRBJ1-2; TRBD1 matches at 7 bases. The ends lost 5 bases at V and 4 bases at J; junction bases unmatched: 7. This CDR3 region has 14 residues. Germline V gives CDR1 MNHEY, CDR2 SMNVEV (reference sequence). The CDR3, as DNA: TGTGCCAGCAGTCTAACAGGGGAAGGCTATGGCTACACCTTC. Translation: CASSLTGEGYGYTF.

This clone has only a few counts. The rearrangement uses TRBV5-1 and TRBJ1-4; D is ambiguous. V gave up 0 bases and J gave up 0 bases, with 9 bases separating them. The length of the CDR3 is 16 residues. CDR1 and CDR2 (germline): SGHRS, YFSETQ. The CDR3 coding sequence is TGCGCCAGCAGCTTGGCAGGAATTGCAACTAATGAAAAACTGTTTTTT. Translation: CASSLAGIATNEKLFF.

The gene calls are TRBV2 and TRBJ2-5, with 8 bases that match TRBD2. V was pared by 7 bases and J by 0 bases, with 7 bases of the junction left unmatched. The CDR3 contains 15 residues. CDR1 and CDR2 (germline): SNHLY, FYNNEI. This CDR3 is CASKAASGYQETQYF. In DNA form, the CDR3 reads TGTGCCAGCAAAGCGGCTAGCGGGTACCAAGAGACCCAGTACTTC.

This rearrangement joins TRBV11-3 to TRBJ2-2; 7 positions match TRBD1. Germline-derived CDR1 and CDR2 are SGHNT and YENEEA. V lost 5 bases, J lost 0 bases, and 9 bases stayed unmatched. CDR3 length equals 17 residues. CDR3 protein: CASSTPNGQANTGELFF. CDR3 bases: TGTGCCAGCAGCACTCCAAATGGACAGGCGAACACCGGGGAGCTGTTTTTT.

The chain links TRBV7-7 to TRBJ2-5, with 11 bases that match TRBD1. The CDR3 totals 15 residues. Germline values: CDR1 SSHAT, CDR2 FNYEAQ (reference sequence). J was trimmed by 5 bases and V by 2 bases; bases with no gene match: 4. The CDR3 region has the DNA TGTGCCAGCAGCTTATTGGGACAGGGGGACGAGACCCAGTACTTC. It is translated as CASSLLGQGDETQYF.

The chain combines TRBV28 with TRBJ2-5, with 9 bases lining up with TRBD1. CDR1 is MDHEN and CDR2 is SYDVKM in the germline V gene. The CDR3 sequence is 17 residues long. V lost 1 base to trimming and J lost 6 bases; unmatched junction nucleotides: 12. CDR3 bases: TGTGCCAGCAGTTTATCCCGGGACAGGGTATTAGGGAAGACCCAGTACTTC. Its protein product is CASSLSRDRVLGKTQYF.

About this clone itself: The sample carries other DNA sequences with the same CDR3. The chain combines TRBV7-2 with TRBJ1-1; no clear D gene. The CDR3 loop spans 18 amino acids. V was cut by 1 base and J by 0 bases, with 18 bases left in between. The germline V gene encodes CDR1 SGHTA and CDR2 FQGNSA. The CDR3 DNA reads TGTGCCAGCAGCTTAGTCGGGTTAGGGATCTCGCTGAACACTGAAGCTTTCTTT. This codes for CASSLVGLGISLNTEAFF.

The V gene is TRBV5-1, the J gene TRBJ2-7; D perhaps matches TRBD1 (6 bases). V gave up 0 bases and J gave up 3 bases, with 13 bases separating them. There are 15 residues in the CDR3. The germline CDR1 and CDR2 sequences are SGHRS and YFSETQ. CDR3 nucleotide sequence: TGCGCCAGCAGCTTGGCAGGGACAATGGACTACGAGCAGTACTTC. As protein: CASSLAGTMDYEQYF.

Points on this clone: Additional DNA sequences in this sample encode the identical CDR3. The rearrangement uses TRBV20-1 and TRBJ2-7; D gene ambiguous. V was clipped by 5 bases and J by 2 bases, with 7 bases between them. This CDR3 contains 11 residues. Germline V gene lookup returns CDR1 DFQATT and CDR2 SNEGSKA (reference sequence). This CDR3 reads CSARTTYEQYF. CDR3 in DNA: TGCAGTGCTCGGACGACCTACGAGCAGTACTTC.

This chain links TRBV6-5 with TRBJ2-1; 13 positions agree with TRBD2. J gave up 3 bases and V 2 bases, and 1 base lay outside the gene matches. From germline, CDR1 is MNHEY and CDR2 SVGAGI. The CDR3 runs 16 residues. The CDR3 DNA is TGTGCCAGCAGTTACCGGACTAGCGGGAGCTACAATGAGCAGTTCTTC. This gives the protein CASSYRTSGSYNEQFF.

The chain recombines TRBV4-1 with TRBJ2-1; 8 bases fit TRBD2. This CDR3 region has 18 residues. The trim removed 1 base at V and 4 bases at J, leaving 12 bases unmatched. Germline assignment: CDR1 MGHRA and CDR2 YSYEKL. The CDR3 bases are TGCGCCAGCAGCCAAGGTAGAATAGCGGGACGAAAGTACAATGAGCAGTTCTTC. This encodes CASSQGRIAGRKYNEQFF.

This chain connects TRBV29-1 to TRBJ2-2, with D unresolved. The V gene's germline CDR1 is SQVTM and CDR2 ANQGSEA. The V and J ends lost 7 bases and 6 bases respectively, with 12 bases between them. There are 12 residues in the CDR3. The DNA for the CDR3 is TGCAGCGCCGGTCCTGCGGCCGGGGAGCTGTTTTTT. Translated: CSAGPAAGELFF.

The chain's CDR3 is CASSLRPGQGLAFF. The CDR3 nucleotides read TGTGCCAGCAGCTTAAGACCGGGACAGGGGTTGGCTTTCTTT. The chain uses TRBV7-3 and TRBJ1-1, with 10 bases aligning to TRBD1. The CDR3 is 14 amino acids. Germline CDR1 SGHTA, CDR2 FQGTGA. V lost 1 base to trimming and J lost 11 bases; unmatched junction nucleotides: 7.

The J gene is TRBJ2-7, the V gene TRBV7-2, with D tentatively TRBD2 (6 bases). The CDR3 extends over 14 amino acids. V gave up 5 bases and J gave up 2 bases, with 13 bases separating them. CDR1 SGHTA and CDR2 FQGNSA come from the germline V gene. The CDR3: CASSQRDSPYEQYF. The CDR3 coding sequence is TGTGCCAGCAGCCAAAGGGACTCACCCTACGAGCAGTACTTC.

CDR3 loop: CASSADLNTEAFF. The CDR3 nucleotides read TGTGCCAGCAGCGCGGACCTGAACACTGAAGCTTTCTTT. This chain joins TRBV7-9 and TRBJ1-1; D ambiguous. Germline V gene data show CDR1 as SEHNR and CDR2 as FQNEAQ (reference sequence). The V end lost 5 bases, the J end lost 0 bases, and 7 bases lay between the germline ends. This CDR3 comprises 13 residues.

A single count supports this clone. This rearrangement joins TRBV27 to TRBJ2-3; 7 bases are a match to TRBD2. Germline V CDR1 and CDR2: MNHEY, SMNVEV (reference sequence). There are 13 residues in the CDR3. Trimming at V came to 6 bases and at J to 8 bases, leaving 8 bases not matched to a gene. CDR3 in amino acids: CASSIPPGGTQYF. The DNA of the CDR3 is TGTGCCAGCAGCATCCCGCCGGGAGGTACGCAGTATTTT.

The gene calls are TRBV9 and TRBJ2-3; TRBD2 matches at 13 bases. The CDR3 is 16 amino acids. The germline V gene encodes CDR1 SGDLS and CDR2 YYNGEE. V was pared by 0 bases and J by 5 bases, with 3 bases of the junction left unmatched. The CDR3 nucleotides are TGTGCCAGCAGCGTAGGACTAGCGGGAGGTTTAGATACGCAGTATTTT. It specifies CASSVGLAGGLDTQYF.

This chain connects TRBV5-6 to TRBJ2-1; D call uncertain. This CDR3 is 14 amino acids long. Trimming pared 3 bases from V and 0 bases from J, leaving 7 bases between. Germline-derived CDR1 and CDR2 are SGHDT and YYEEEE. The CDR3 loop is CASSSLGSYNEQFF. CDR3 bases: TGTGCCAGCAGCTCACTGGGCTCCTACAATGAGCAGTTCTTC.